A selection of T cell receptor beta chains follows, all from one sample in a study of blood T cell repertoires in COVID-19. The table came from immunoSEQ multiplex PCR; TCRdb's copy has only in-frame clones and leaves some out. This sample has 150,000 to 200,000 clones; 85% to 90% occur once, and the top ten carry 3.5% to 4.5%. The sequenced sample was peripheral blood. The receptors were sampled from a man aged 18-30 years with active or convalescent COVID-19. Each CDR3 is given with its conserved first and last residue. A D gene is named only where the DNA matches it firmly. Expanded clones are given a class, and other clones once, few, many or no size at all.

NA,NA,TRBJ2-4,TRBV7-9,TGTGCCAGCAGCCCACGGGACATTCTAAAAAACATTCAGTACTTC,CASSPRDILKNIQYF
NA,NA,TRBJ2-3,TRBV7-7,TGTGCTAGCAGCTTAGACAGTAGCACAGATACGCAGTATTTT,CASSLDSSTDTQYF
TRBD2,NA,TRBJ2-3,TRBV9,TGTGCCAGCACCGATAGGACTAGCGGGAGGAATACAGATACGCAGTATTTT,CASTDRTSGRNTDTQYF
NA,NA,TRBJ2-4,TRBV27,TGTGCCAGTAGAACGCCGGGGGGCGAAAACATTCAGTACTTC,CASRTPGGENIQYF
NA,NA,TRBJ2-7,TRBV5-6,TGTGCCAGCAGCTTGGGGAGGGCCTACGAGCAGTACTTC,CASSLGRAYEQYF
NA,once,TRBJ1-3,TRBV6-5,TGTGCCAGCACTGGCATTAATCAAAACACCATATATTTT,CASTGINQNTIYF
TRBD1,few,TRBJ1-3,TRBV2,TGTGCCAGCAGTACGGGACAGGGGCTATATTTT,CASSTGQGLYF
TRBD1,NA,TRBJ1-1,TRBV5-6,TGTGCCAGCAGCTTCGACAGGGGATTCCCCGAAGCTTTCTTT,CASSFDRGFPEAFF
NA,NA,TRBJ2-7,TRBV13,TGTGCCAGCAGCGGCAGAGGCGGAGTTGCCTACGAGCAGTACTTC,CASSGRGGVAYEQYF
TRBD2,NA,TRBJ2-3,TRBV5-1,TGCGCCAGCAGCTTGGCCTTAGACGCTGAGACTAGCGGGGGGGCAGATACGCAGTATTTT,CASSLALDAETSGGADTQYF
NA,NA,TRBJ2-3,TRBV3-1/TRBV3-2,TGTGCCAGCAGCCAAGGCCCGGGACTCAGAACAGATACGCAGTATTTT,CASSQGPGLRTDTQYF
TRBD1,NA,TRBJ1-5,TRBV19,TGTGCCAGTACGGGACAGGGAGGGAATCAGCCCCAGCATTTT,CASTGQGGNQPQHF
TRBD2,NA,TRBJ2-3,TRBV28,TGTGCCAACAAAGGACTAGCCCCCACTAGCACAGATACGCAGTATTTT,CANKGLAPTSTDTQYF
NA,NA,TRBJ2-2,TRBV7-6,TGTGCCAGCAGCTTAGTTGGTATAGGGGTAATCCCCGGGGAGCTGTTTTTT,CASSLVGIGVIPGELFF
NA,NA,TRBJ1-4,TRBV24-1,TGTGCCACCAGCCGTCGGCCAAAGATGGGAGGGTCTAATGAAAAACTGTTTTTT,CATSRRPKMGGSNEKLFF
TRBD1,NA,TRBJ1-1,TRBV11-2,TGTGCCAGCAGCTCCGGGACAGGGTGGGTTTGGACTGAAGCTTTCTTT,CASSSGTGWVWTEAFF
NA,NA,TRBJ1-5,TRBV3-1/TRBV3-2,TGTGCCAGCAGCCAAGTAATGGGCAGCAATCAGCCCCAGCATTTT,CASSQVMGSNQPQHF
NA,NA,TRBJ1-2,TRBV2,TGTGCCAGCAGTTCGGACAGCGTATCATATGGCTACACCTTC,CASSSDSVSYGYTF
TRBD2,NA,TRBJ2-1,TRBV19,TGTGCCAGTAGTCCATCGCGGACTAGCGGGAGTGGTTCCTACAATGAGCAGTTCTTC,CASSPSRTSGSGSYNEQFF
NA,NA,TRBJ2-3,TRBV18,TGTGCCAGCTCACCCGGGAAGATCACAGATACGCAGTATTTT,CASSPGKITDTQYF
TRBD1,NA,TRBJ2-1,TRBV6-6,TGTGCCAGCAGTTACAACCGGGACAGGGGGCAGTTCTTC,CASSYNRDRGQFF
NA,NA,TRBJ1-4,TRBV5-1,TGCGCCAGCAGCTTGGCCCTTTGGACAGCCGAGAATGAAAAACTGTTTTTT,CASSLALWTAENEKLFF
TRBD1,once,TRBJ1-5,TRBV2,TGTGCCAGCAGTTTGGTCGGGACAGGGGGAAGTCAGCCCCAGCATTTT,CASSLVGTGGSQPQHF
NA,once,TRBJ2-1,TRBV12-5,TGTGCTAGTGGTTTTACTGGGGGCAGTAGGGAGCAGTTCTTC,CASGFTGGSREQFF
NA,NA,TRBJ1-1,TRBV5-1,TGCGCCAGCAGCGCGGGGGGGAACACTGAAGCTTTCTTT,CASSAGGNTEAFF
TRBD1,once,TRBJ2-1,TRBV28,TGTGCCAGCAGCGGGACCGGGACAGGGGGAAGGTCCTACAATGAGCAGTTCTTC,CASSGTGTGGRSYNEQFF
NA,NA,TRBJ1-1,TRBV2,TGTGCCAGCAGCGACGGGCAGGGAATTATAGAAGCTTTCTTT,CASSDGQGIIEAFF
NA,NA,TRBJ2-3,TRBV9,TGTGCCAGCAGCGTAGTAGCGGACCACACAGATACGCAGTATTTT,CASSVVADHTDTQYF
NA,NA,TRBJ1-1,TRBV7-9,TGTGCCAGCAGCTATGACGGGTCCAGCACTGAAGCTTTCTTT,CASSYDGSSTEAFF
TRBD1,NA,TRBJ1-1,TRBV20-1,TGCAGTGCTAGAGTAAGGGACAGAACTTTCTTT,CSARVRDRTFF
NA,NA,TRBJ1-1,TRBV11-2,TGTGCCAGCAGCTTAGGACAGATTAACACTGAAGCTTTCTTT,CASSLGQINTEAFF
NA,NA,TRBJ2-5,TRBV5-6,TGTGCCAGCAGCTTCGCGGTTTCGGAGACCCAGTACTTC,CASSFAVSETQYF
NA,NA,TRBJ1-1,TRBV4-2,TGTGCCAGCAGCCCCGGACAGAACACTGAAGCTTTCTTT,CASSPGQNTEAFF
TRBD2,NA,TRBJ2-1,TRBV5-1,TGCGCCAGCAGCCCTGGACTAGCGGGAGCGGATGAGCAGTTCTTC,CASSPGLAGADEQFF
TRBD1,NA,TRBJ2-1,TRBV5-4,TGTGCCAGCAGCCGGGGACAGGGGGATTACAATGAGCAGTTCTTC,CASSRGQGDYNEQFF
NA,NA,TRBJ2-2,TRBV4-2,TGTGCCAGCAGCCAAGAATCAAGCGGCCTACACACCGGGGAGCTGTTTTTT,CASSQESSGLHTGELFF
NA,NA,TRBJ2-7,TRBV11-3,TGTGCCAGCAGCTTATTGGTGGGTAGCGGAGTTACCAGCTACGAGCAGTACTTC,CASSLLVGSGVTSYEQYF
TRBD1,NA,TRBJ2-2,TRBV5-1,TGCGCCAGCAGCTTGACAGGGGGAGGCACCGGGGAGCTGTTTTTT,CASSLTGGGTGELFF
NA,many,TRBJ1-1,TRBV6-5,TGTGCCAGCAGTTACGGTGGAGCGAACACTGAAGCTTTCTTT,CASSYGGANTEAFF
TRBD1,NA,TRBJ1-4,TRBV10-3,TGTGCCATCAGCCGCGGGACAGGGGGGGAAAAACTGTTTTTT,CAISRGTGGEKLFF
TRBD1,once,TRBJ2-3,TRBV10-2,TGCGCCAGCGGATTTGACAGGGGTAACACAGATACGCAGTATTTT,CASGFDRGNTDTQYF
TRBD1,NA,TRBJ2-1,TRBV7-2,TGTGCCAGCAGTGGACAGGGGGCCAGCAATGAGCAGTTCTTC,CASSGQGASNEQFF
NA,many,TRBJ1-2,TRBV4-1,TGCGCCAGCAGCCCGTTGGCTCCGGACTCACAGTATGGCTACACCTTC,CASSPLAPDSQYGYTF
NA,NA,TRBJ2-7,TRBV6-2/TRBV6-3,TGTGCCAGCAGCGAGGGACAAAGCTCCTACGAGCAGTACTTC,CASSEGQSSYEQYF
NA,NA,TRBJ2-7,TRBV29-1,TGCAGCGTTGAAGATCTGTCAGGTCCCGTCCCCTTGGGCTACGAGCAGTACTTC,CSVEDLSGPVPLGYEQYF
TRBD1,NA,TRBJ1-5,TRBV6-1,TGTGCCAGCAGTGAATTCGTTGGGACAGGCAATCAGCCCCAGCATTTT,CASSEFVGTGNQPQHF
NA,few,TRBJ2-3,TRBV9,TGTGCCAGCAGCGTAGATAGAGCAGATACGCAGTATTTT,CASSVDRADTQYF
TRBD2,NA,TRBJ2-1,TRBV5-4,TGTGCCAGCAGCTTGGCCAATTTGGGACTAGCGGCCCATGAGCAGTTCTTC,CASSLANLGLAAHEQFF
NA,NA,TRBJ2-5,TRBV24-1,TGTGCCACCAGTGATGTGACTAGGGGGGGACAGACCCAGTACTTC,CATSDVTRGGQTQYF
NA,NA,TRBJ1-1,TRBV5-1,TGCGCCAGCAGGTCTGGGGGGGCGAACACTGAAGCTTTCTTT,CASRSGGANTEAFF
NA,once,TRBJ2-7,TRBV27,TGTGCCAGCAGTTTAGCCTGGACACAAAGCTCCTACGAGCAGTACTTC,CASSLAWTQSSYEQYF
NA,NA,TRBJ2-1,TRBV9,TGTGCCAGCAGCGTAGATATTTCCCAGGGGACGGAGAATGAGCAGTTCTTC,CASSVDISQGTENEQFF
NA,NA,TRBJ1-6,TRBV6-5,TGTGCCAGCACCCCGGTGGGCGGAGGGAATTCACCCCTCCACTTT,CASTPVGGGNSPLHF